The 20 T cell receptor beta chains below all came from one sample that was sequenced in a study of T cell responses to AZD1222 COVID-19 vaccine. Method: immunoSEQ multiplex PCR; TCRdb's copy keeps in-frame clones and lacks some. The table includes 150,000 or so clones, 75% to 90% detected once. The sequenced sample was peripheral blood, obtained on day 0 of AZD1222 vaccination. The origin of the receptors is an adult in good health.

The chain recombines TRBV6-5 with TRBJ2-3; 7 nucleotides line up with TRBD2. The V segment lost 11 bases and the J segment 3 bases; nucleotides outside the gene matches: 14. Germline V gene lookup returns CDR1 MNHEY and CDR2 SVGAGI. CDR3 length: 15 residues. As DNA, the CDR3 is TGTGCCTCCCGGGGGAGGGGTCTCTGGACAGATACGCAGTATTTT. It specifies CASRGRGLWTDTQYF.

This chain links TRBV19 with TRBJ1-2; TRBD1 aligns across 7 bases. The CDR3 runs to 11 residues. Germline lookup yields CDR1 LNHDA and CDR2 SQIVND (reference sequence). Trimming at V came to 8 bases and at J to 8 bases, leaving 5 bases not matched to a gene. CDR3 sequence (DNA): TGTGCCAGTGGAAACAGGGGCGGCTACACCTTC. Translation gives CASGNRGGYTF.

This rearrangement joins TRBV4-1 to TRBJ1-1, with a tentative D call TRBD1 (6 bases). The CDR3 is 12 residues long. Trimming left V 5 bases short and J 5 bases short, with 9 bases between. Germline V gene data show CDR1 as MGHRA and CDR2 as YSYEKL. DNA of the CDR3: TGCGCCAGCAGCGGAGGGGGTACTGAAGCTTTCTTT. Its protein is CASSGGGTEAFF.

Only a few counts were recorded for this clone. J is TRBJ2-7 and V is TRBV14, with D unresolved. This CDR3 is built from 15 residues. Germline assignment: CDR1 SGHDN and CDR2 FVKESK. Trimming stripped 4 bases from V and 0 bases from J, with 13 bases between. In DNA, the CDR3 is TGTGCCAGCAGCCGACACCAATGGGGCTCCTACGAGCAGTACTTC. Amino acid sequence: CASSRHQWGSYEQYF. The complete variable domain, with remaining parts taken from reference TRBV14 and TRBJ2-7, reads EAGVTQFPSHSVIEKGQTVTLRCDPISGHDNLYWYRRVMGKEIKFLLHFVKESKQDESGMPNNRFLAERTGGTYSTLKVQPAELEDSGVYFCASSRHQWGSYEQYFGPGTRLTVT.

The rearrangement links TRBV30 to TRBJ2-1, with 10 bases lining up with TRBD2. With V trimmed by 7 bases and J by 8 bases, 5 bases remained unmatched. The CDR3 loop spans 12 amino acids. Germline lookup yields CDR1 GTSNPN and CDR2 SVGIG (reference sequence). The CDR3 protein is CAYSGGTDEQFF. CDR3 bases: TGTGCCTATAGCGGGGGGACGGATGAGCAGTTCTTC. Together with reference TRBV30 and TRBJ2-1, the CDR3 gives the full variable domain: SQTIHQWPATLVQPVGSPLSLECTVEGTSNPNLYWYRQAAGRGLQLLFYSVGIGQISSEVPQNLSASRPQDRQFILSSKKLLLSDSGFYLCAYSGGTDEQFFGPGTRLTVL.

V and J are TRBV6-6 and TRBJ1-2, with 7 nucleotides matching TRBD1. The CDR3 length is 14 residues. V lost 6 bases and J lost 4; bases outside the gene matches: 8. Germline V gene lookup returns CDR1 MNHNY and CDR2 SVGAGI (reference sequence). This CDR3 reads CASRPPRDSYGYTF. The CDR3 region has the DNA TGTGCCAGCAGACCACCCCGGGACAGCTATGGCTACACCTTC.

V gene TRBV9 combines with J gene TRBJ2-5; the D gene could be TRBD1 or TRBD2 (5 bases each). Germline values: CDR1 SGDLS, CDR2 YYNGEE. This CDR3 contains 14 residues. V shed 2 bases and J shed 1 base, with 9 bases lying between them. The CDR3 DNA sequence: TGTGCCAGCAGCGTTGGGACGGTCCAAGAGACCCAGTACTTC. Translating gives CASSVGTVQETQYF.

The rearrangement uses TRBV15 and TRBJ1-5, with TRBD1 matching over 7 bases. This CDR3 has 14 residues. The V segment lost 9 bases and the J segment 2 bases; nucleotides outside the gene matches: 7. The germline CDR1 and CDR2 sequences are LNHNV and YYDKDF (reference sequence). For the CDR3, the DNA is TGTGCCACTCTCGACAGGGTAGGCAATCAGCCCCAGCATTTT. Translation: CATLDRVGNQPQHF.

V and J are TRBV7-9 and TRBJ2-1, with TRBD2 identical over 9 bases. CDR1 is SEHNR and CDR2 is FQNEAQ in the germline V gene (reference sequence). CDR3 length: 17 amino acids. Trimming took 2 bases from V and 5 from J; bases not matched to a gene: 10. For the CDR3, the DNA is TGTGCCAGCAGCTTATTACTAGTCGGGACTAGCCACAATGAGCAGTTCTTC. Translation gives CASSLLLVGTSHNEQFF.

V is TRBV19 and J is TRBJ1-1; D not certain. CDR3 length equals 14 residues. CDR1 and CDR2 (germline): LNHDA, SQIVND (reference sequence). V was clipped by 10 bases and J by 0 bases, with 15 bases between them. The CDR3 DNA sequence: TGTGCCACCAAAAAGGGCCCCATGAACACTGAAGCTTTCTTT. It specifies CATKKGPMNTEAFF. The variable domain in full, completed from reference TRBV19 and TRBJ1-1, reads DGGITQSPKYLFRKEGQNVTLSCEQNLNHDAMYWYRQDPGQGLRLIYYSQIVNDFQKGDIAEGYSVSREKKESFPLTVTSAQKNPTAFYLCATKKGPMNTEAFFGQGTRLTVV.

CDR3 nucleotides: TGTGCCAGCACCATACGCGGGGCCCCGATTGAAGCTTTCTTT. Translated, it gives CASTIRGAPIEAFF. V and J are TRBV7-9 and TRBJ1-1; D may be TRBD1 (5 bases). V was clipped by 7 bases and J by 7 bases, with 19 bases between them. Germline CDR1 SEHNR, CDR2 FQNEAQ (reference sequence). This CDR3 has 14 residues.

This CDR3 is CASSLETKGSGYTF. The CDR3 DNA sequence: TGTGCCAGCAGCTTGGAGACTAAAGGAAGCGGCTACACCTTC. This rearrangement joins TRBV7-8 to TRBJ1-2, with D uncertain. The CDR3 has 14 amino acids. CDR1 is SGHVS and CDR2 is FQNEAQ in the germline V gene. Trimming cost V 3 bases and J 8 bases, with 16 bases left between them.

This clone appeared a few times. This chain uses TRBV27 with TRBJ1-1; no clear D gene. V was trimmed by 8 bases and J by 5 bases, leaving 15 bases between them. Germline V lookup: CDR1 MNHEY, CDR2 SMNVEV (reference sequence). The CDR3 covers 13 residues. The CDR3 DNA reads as TGTGCCAGCCTGGGGTGGGCGACGACTGAAGCTTTCTTT. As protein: CASLGWATTEAFF.

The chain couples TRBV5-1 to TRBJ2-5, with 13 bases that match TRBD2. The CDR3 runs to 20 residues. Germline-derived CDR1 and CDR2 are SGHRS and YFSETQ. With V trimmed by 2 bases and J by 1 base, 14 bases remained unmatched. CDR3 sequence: CASSFRTSGGRAVGQETQYF. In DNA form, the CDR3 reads TGCGCCAGCAGCTTCCGGACTAGCGGGGGACGGGCAGTGGGCCAAGAGACCCAGTACTTC.

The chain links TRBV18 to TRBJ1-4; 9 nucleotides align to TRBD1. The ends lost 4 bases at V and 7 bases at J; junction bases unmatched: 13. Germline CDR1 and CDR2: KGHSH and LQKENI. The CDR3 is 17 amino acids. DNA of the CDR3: TGTGCCAGCTCACTTTCTAGGCCGGGACAGGGCCGTGAAAAACTGTTTTTT. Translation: CASSLSRPGQGREKLFF. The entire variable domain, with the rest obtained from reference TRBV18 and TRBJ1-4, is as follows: NAGVMQNPRHLVRRRGQEARLRCSPMKGHSHVYWYRQLPEEGLKFMVYLQKENIIDESGMPKERFSAEFPKEGPSILRIQQVVRGDSAAYFCASSLSRPGQGREKLFFGSGTQLSVL.

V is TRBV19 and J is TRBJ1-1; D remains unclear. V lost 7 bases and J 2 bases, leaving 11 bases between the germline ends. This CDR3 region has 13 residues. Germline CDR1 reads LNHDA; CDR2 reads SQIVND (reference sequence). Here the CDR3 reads CASKVRLNTEAFF. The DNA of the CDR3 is TGTGCCAGTAAAGTGAGGCTTAACACTGAAGCTTTCTTT. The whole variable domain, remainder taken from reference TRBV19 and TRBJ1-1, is DGGITQSPKYLFRKEGQNVTLSCEQNLNHDAMYWYRQDPGQGLRLIYYSQIVNDFQKGDIAEGYSVSREKKESFPLTVTSAQKNPTAFYLCASKVRLNTEAFFGQGTRLTVV.

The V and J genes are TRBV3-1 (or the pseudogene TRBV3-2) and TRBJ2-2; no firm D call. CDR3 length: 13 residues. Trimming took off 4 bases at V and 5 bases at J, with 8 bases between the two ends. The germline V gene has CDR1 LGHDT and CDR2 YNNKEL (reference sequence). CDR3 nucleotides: TGTGCCAGCAGCCCAGAAATTACCGGGGAGCTGTTTTTT. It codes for CASSPEITGELFF.

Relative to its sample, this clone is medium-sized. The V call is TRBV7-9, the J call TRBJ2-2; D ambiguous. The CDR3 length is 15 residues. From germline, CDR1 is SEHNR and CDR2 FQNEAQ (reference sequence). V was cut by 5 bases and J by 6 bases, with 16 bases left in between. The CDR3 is CASSTLQDPSGELFF. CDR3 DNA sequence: TGTGCCAGCAGCACCCTCCAGGACCCCTCCGGGGAGCTGTTTTTT.

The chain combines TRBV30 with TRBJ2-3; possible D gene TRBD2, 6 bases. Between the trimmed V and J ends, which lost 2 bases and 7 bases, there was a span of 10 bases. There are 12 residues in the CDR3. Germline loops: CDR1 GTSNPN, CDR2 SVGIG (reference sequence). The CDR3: CAWSNSGNTQYF. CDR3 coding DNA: TGTGCCTGGAGTAATAGCGGAAATACGCAGTATTTT.

The CDR3 sequence: CASSPLRDDNEKLFF. CDR3 bases: TGTGCCAGCTCACCACTTAGGGATGATAATGAAAAACTGTTTTTT. V usage is TRBV18 and J usage is TRBJ1-4, with no clear D. The V and J ends lost 1 base and 4 bases respectively, with 10 bases between them. Germline V lookup: CDR1 KGHSH, CDR2 LQKENI. There are 15 residues in the CDR3.